This entry is about one T cell receptor (beta chain). This likely traces to a read error, being one base from a far larger clone. These data come from a study of low-dose radiotherapy and immunotherapy resistance in tumors. Indicated time point: before trial treatment. First-strand cDNA relied on TRAV- and TRBV-specific primers spanning alpha and beta chains. A roughly 20-cycle PCR with a constant-region primer and V-primer adapter amplified TCRs. MiXCR, applied by TCRdb to the reads, yields one record per CDR3 protein. This sample has 65,000 to 90,000 distinct CDR3 sequences, with approximately 17% found just once. The CDR3 has 13 amino acids. Germline V gene lookup returns CDR1 MNHEY and CDR2 SVGAGI.

This chain joins TRBV6-5 and TRBJ2-5, with D perhaps assigned TRBD1 or TRBD2 (5 bases each). The origin of this receptor is a male donor with prostate cancer. Sequenced here: PBMCs, sampled before treatment. CDR3 residues: CASSRERGEAQYF. DNA for the CDR3: TGTGCCAGCAGTCGTGAGAGGGGAGAGGCCCAGTACTTC.